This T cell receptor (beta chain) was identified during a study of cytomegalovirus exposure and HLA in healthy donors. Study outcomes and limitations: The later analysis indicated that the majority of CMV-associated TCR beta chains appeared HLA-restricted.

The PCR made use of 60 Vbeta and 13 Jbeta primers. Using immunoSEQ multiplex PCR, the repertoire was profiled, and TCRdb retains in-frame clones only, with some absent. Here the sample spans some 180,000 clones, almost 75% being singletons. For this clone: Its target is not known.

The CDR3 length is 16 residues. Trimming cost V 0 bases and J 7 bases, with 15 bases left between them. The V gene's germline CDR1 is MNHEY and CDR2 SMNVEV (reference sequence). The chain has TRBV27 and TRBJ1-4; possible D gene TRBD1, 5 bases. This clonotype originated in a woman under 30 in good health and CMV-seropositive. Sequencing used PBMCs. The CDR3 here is CASSLSSGTGGEKLFF. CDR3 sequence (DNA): TGTGCCAGCAGTTTATCCTCCGGGACGGGGGGTGAAAAACTGTTTTTT.